The present T cell receptor (beta chain) was sequenced within a study of cytomegalovirus exposure and HLA in healthy donors. The CDR3 extends over 18 amino acids. Germline assignment: CDR1 SGDLS and CDR2 YYNGEE. V lost 0 bases and J lost 6; bases outside the gene matches: 8. The PCR contained 60 Vbeta and 13 Jbeta primers. Measured with immunoSEQ multiplex PCR; TCRdb has only the in-frame clones, and not every one. The sample has 170,000 or so clones; around 77% are singletons. Material: PBMCs. The rearrangement uses TRBV9 and TRBJ2-1, with TRBD2 matching over 14 bases. This clonotype was sampled from a man in his fifties or sixties in good health and CMV-seronegative. CDR3 protein: CASSVEGTSGSPGNEQFF. DNA for the CDR3: TGTGCCAGCAGCGTAGAGGGGACTAGCGGGAGTCCGGGCAATGAGCAGTTCTTC.